This T cell receptor beta chain was sequenced for a study of blood T cell repertoires in COVID-19. Background on the study: In each case, the material was cDNA or gDNA derived from T cells, B-cell-depleted T cells, or PBMCs.

Germline V gene lookup returns CDR1 SNHLY and CDR2 FYNNEI. Trimming removed 6 bases from V and 13 bases from J; junction bases left unmatched: 5. The CDR3 is 12 residues long. Under the authors' procedure: The assay estimated nucleated cells by amplifying reference gene primers. The repertoire was sequenced with immunoSEQ multiplex PCR; TCRdb's copy has only in-frame clones and lacks some. That table furnishes V, J and clone size, whereas the DNA furnished D and trimming. The data show under 80,000 clones, around 80% seen once. The chain employs TRBV2 and TRBJ2-5, with 13 bases fitting TRBD2. The clonotype was recovered from a woman older than 75 with active or convalescent COVID-19. Material: peripheral blood. In DNA form, the CDR3 reads TGTGCCAGCAGCCCGACTAGCGGGGGGCCGTACTTC. Translation: CASSPTSGGPYF.